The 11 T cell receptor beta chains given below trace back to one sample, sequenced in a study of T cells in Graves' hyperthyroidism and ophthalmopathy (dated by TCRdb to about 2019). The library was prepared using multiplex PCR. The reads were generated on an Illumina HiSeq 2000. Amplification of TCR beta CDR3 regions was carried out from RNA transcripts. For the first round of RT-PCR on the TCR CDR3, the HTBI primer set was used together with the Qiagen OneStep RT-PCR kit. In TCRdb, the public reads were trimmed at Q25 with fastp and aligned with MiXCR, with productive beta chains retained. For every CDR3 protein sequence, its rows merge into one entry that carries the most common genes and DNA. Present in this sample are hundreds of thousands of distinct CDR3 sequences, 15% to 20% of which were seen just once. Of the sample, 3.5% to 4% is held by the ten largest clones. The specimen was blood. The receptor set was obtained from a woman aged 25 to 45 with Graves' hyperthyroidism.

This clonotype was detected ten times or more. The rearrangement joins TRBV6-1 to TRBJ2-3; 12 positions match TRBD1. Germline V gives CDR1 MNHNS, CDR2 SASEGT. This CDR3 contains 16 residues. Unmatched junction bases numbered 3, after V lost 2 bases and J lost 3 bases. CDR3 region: CASSEMGQGATDTQYF. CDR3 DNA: TGTGCCAGCAGTGAAATGGGACAGGGGGCGACAGATACGCAGTATTTT.

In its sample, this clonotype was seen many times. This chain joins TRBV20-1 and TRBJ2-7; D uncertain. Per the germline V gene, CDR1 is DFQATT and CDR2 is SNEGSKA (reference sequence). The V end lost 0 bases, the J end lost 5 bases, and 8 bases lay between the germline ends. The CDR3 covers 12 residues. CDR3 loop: CSARDRKNEQYF. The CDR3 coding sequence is TGCAGTGCTAGAGACCGAAAAAACGAGCAGTACTTC.

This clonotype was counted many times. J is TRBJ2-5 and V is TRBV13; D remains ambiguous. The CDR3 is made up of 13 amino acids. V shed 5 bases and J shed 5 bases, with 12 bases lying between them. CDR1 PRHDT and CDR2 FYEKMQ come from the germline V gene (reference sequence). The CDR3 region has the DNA TGTGCCAGCAGCCGGAAAGCGTTGGAGACCCAGTACTTC. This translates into CASSRKALETQYF.

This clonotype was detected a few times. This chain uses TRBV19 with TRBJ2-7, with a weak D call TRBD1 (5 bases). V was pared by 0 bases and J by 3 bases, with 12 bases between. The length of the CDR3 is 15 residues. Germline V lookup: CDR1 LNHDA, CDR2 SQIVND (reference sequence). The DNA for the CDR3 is TGTGCCAGTAGTATAGATCTGGACACCCTCTACGAGCAGTACTTC. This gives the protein CASSIDLDTLYEQYF.

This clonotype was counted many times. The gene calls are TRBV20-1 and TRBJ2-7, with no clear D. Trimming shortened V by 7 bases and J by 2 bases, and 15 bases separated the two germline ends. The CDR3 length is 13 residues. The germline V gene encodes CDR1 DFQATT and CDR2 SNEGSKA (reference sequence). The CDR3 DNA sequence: TGCAGTGTCGGCCGAGGTTTAACCTACGAGCAGTACTTC. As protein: CSVGRGLTYEQYF.

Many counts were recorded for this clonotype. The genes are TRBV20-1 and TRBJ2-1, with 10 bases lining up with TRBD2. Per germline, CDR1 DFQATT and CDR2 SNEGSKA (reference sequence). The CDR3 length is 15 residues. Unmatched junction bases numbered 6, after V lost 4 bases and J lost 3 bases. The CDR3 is CSAITGTSDYNEQFF. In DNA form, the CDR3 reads TGCAGTGCTATTACCGGGACTAGCGACTACAATGAGCAGTTCTTC.

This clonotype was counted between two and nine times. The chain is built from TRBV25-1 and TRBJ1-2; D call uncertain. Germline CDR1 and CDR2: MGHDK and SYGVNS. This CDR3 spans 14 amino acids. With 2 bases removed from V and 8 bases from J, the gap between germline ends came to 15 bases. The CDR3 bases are TGTGCCAGCAGTGAACTAAACCCGGGGTACGGCTACACCTTC. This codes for CASSELNPGYGYTF.

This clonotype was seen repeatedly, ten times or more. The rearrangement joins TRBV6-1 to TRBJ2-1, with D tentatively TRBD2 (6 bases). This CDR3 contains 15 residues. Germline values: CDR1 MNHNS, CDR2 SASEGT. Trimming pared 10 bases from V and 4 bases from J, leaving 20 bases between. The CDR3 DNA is TGTGCCACCTCCGGCCTGGCGGGATCATACAATGAGCAGTTCTTC. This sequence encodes CATSGLAGSYNEQFF.

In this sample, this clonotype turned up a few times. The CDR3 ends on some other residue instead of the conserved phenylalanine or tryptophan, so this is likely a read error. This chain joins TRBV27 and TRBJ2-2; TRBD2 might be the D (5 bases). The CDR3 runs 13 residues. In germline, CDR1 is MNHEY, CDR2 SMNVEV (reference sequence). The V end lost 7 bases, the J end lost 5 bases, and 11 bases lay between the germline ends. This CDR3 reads CASKKTRTGELFV. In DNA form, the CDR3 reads TGTGCCAGCAAAAAAACTAGGACCGGGGAGCTGTTTGTT.

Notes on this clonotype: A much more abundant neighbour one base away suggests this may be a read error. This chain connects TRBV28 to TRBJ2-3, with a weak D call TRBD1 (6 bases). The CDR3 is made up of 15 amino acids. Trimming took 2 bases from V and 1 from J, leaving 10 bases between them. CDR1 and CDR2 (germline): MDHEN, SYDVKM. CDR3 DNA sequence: TGTGCCAGCAGTTTAGGACAGTCGGGCACAGATACGCAGTATTTT. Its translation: CASSLGQSGTDTQYF.

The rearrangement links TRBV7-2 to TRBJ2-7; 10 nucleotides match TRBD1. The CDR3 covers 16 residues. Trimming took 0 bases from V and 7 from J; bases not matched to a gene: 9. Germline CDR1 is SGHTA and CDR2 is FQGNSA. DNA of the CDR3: TGTGCCAGCAGCTTAGCCGGGACAGGGGCTGGGCGGGAGCAGTACTTC. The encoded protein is CASSLAGTGAGREQYF.